This entry concerns a single T cell receptor (beta chain). It lacks a known antigen. The sample holds no much larger clone one base away, and base qualities are not on file. Additional DNA sequences in this sample encode the identical CDR3. Using the deep immunoSEQ assay, TCR CDR3 regions were amplified from genomic DNA by multiplex PCR. Genomic DNA extracted from each cell subset was distributed evenly over all wells of several immunoSEQ 96-well plates, and each plate served as one replicate. Each replicate PCR for sorted subsets received approximately 220 ng genomic DNA, equal to roughly 30,000 T cell genomes. The purified libraries were quantified using a Qubit 3.0 fluorometer, sized with a Bioanalyzer 2100, and then quantified again using the KAPA Library Quantification kit. Every immunoSEQ 96-well plate was sequenced on a separate single-read 150-cycle Illumina NextSeq 550 flow cell. In the source study's methods: Because the immunoSEQ output held only junctional sequences and lacked quality scores, the filtering could not match the filtering applied to full-length reads. Sequences were annotated with PyIR, a Python wrapper for IgBLAST v1.9, using IMGT germline references to assign V/J genes and CDR3. Reads were filtered out if the reads had weak V/J assignments (E-value above 1e-6), no CDR3, stop codons, out-of-frame junctions, or ambiguous translated residues. A V3J clonotype was defined by an identical inferred V gene, J gene, and CDR3 amino acid sequence. Percentage overlap between repertoires was calculated by dividing the number of shared unique clonotypes by the size of the smaller repertoire. Three approaches were used to assess repertoire richness: RTK rarefaction, the Chao1 estimator, and Recon v2.1 estimates of unobserved clonotypes. For all TCRbeta clonotypes obtained by the gDNA method from four donors, generation probabilities were computed with OLGA. This immuneACCESS table, as held by TCRdb, lists in-frame sequences with V and J called but not all clones. Of the missing ones, under half trace to an unresolved V gene in checked studies; the others have no known cause. From that table come the V and J calls and clone size; the DNA was used to work out D and trimming. This sample gives about 1 million clones in total; about 77% of them show up just once. The top ten constitute roughly 1.5% of the sample.

Spanning cysteine to phenylalanine, the CDR3 consists of 12 amino acids. Only CDR3 DNA is held: 36 bases, read in frame from base 1. The germline ends are 5 bases apart after V is trimmed by 1 base and J by 7 bases. The germline V gene gives CDR1 as MGHRA and CDR2 as YSYEKL. This sample is drawn from a study of shared clonotypes between healthy human individuals (TCRdb year 2020). With respect to the entire study: A couple of women and a few men aged 18 to 49 years were included in the cohort. For each donor, three plates each were used for CD4 naive and CD4 memory, two plates were used for CD8 naive, and one plate was used for CD8 memory. The study deeply sequenced blood TCR repertoires of five healthy adults to estimate repertoire size and the extent of clonotype sharing between individuals. Libraries were prepared and TCR repertoires were sequenced by different laboratories using diverse techniques, in order to increase sequencing depth and limit assay-specific biases. Leukapheresis yielded between about 0.85 and 9 billion PBMCs per donor. The research as a whole found: Sharing across a few donors was observed for around 5% of naive CD4, less than 4% of naive CD8, about 2.3% of memory CD4, and less than 0.45% of memory CD8 clonotypes. Because the study included only a small number of donors, the genetic and exposure-history diversity represented was limited. Naive subsets generally had larger estimated clonotype richness than memory subsets. Even with the large sequencing depth, rarefaction of the sorted-subset datasets indicated that sequencing was incomplete. Sampling was restricted to blood, and TCR repertoires in tissue are likely to differ from TCR repertoires in blood. Clonotypes shared by all four sorted-subset donors showed higher generation probabilities than non-shared clonotypes. Pairwise subsampling indicated that sequencing depth was expected to affect the degree of clonotype sharing among donors.

The donors were healthy, HIV-negative adults who had no recently reported acute infections or vaccinations. Every donor was a Caucasian adult living in Nashville, Tennessee, USA. CD4+ T cells were enriched through magnetic negative selection, after which naive cells were positively selected on CD45RA and the remaining negative fraction served as the memory subset. Blood was collected by leukapheresis, and PBMCs were isolated by Ficoll-Histopaque density gradient centrifugation and then cryopreserved in liquid nitrogen vapor phase. Analytical flow cytometry was used to check the purity and quantity of every magnetically sorted T cell population. Genomic DNA was isolated from each sorted fraction and quantified by UV absorbance on a Nanodrop 2000c.

Sequencing was carried out using memory CD4+ T cells sorted from blood. This sample's cell subset or site label indicates: CD45RA-negative fraction. The receptor comes from a man younger than 35 in good health. The chain was built from TRBV4-1 and TRBJ1-5; the D segment cannot be called with confidence. The nucleotide sequence reads as follows: TGCGCCAGCAGCCAAGTCGGACAGCCCCAGCATTTT. Its translation reads: CASSQVGQPQHF.